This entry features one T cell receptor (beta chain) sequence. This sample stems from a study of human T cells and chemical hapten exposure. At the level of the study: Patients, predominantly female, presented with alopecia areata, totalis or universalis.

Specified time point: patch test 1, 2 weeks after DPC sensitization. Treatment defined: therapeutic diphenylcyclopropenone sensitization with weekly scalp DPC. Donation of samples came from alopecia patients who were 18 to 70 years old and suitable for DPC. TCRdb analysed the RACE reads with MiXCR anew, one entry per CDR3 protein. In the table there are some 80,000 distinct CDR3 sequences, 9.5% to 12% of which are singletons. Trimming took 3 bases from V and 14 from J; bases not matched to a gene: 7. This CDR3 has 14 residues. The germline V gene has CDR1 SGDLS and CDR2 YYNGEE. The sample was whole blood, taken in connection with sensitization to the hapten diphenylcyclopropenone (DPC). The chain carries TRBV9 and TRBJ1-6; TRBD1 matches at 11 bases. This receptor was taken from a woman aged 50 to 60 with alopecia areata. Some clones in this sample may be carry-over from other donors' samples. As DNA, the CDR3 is TGTGCCAGCAGCGCGGGACAGGGGGAGTCGTCCCTCCACTTT. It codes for CASSAGQGESSLHF.